This TCR beta chain was documented in a study of blood T cell repertoires in COVID-19. Study summary: Acute and convalescent COVID-19 samples came from the United States, Italy and Spain. T cells, B-cell-depleted T cells, or PBMCs supplied cDNA or gDNA.

In the authors' methods: Amplification from reference gene primers served as the basis for estimated nucleated cell counts. The repertoire was sequenced with immunoSEQ multiplex PCR; TCRdb's copy has only in-frame clones and lacks some. V and J calls and clone size are those listed in that table; D and trimming were worked out from the DNA. The sample comprises 30,000 or so clones, about 90% of which are singletons, and 5.4% rests with the top ten. Germline values: CDR1 SGHVS, CDR2 FQNEAQ. Trimming took 5 bases from V and 8 from J; bases not matched to a gene: 5. CDR3 length: 13 amino acids. The source material was peripheral blood. The receptor comes from a human donor in a cohort sampled during active COVID-19. This chain connects TRBV7-8 to TRBJ1-2; 10 nucleotides line up with TRBD1. Here the CDR3 reads CASSPWTGGGYTF. CDR3 bases: TGTGCCAGCAGCCCTTGGACAGGGGGAGGCTACACCTTC. The whole variable domain, remainder taken from reference TRBV7-8 and TRBJ1-2, is GAGVSQSPRYKVAKRGQDVALRCDPISGHVSLFWYQQALGQGPEFLTYFQNEAQLDKSGLPSDRFFAERPEGSVSTLKIQRTQQEDSAVYLCASSPWTGGGYTFGSGTRLTVV.